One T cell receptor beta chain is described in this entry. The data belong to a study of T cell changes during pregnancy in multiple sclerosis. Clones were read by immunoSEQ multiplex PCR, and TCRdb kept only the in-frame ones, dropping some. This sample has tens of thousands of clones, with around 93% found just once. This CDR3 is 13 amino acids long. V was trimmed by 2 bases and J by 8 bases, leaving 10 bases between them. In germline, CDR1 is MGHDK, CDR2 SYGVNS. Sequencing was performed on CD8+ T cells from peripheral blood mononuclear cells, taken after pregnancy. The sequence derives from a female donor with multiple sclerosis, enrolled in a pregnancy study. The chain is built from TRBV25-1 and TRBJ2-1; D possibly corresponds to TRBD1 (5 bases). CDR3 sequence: CASSERGRDEQFF. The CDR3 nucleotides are TGTGCCAGCAGTGAAAGGGGCCGGGATGAGCAGTTCTTC.